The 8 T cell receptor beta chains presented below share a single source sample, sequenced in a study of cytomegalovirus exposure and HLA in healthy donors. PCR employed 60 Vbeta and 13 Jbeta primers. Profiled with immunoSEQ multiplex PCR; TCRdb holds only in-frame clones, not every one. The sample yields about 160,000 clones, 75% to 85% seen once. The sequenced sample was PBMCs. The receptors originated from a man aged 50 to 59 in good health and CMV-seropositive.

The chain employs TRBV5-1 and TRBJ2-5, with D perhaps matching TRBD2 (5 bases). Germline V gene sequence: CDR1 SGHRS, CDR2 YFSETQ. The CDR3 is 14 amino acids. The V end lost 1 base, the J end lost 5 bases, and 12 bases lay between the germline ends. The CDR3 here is CASSLIGSRETQYF. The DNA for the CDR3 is TGCGCCAGCAGCTTGATAGGGAGTCGCGAGACCCAGTACTTC. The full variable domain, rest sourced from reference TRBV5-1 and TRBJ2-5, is KAGVTQTPRYLIKTRGQQVTLSCSPISGHRSVSWYQQTPGQGLQFLFEYFSETQRNKGNFPGRFSGRQFSNSRSEMNVSTLELGDSALYLCASSLIGSRETQYFGPGTRLLVL.

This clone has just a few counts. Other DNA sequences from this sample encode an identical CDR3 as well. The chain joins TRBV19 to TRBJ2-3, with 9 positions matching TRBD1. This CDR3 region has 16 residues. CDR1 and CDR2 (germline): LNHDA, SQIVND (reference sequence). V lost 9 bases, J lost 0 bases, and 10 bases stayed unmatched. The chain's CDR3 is CASSGQGHPSTDTQYF. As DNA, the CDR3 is TGTGCCAGCTCTGGACAGGGGCACCCTAGCACAGATACGCAGTATTTT.

DNA for the CDR3: TGTGCCAGCTCACCACCGGGGAGACCGAACACTGAAGCTTTCTTT. Protein sequence: CASSPPGRPNTEAFF. The rearrangement joins TRBV18 to TRBJ1-1, with D unclear. The V gene lost 0 bases and the J gene lost 1 base, with 9 bases spanning the gap. The CDR3 is 15 amino acids. CDR1 KGHSH and CDR2 LQKENI come from the germline V gene.

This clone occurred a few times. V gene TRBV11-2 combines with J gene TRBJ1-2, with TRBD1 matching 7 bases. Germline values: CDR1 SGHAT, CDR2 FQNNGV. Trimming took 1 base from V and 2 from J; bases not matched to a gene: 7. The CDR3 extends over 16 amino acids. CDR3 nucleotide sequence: TGTGCCAGCAGCTTAGGGACAGGACCTATCAACTATGGCTACACCTTC. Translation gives CASSLGTGPINYGYTF. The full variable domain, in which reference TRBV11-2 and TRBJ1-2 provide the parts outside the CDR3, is EAGVAQSPRYKIIEKRQSVAFWCNPISGHATLYWYQQILGQGPKLLIQFQNNGVVDDSQLPKDRFSAERLKGVDSTLKIQPAKLEDSAVYLCASSLGTGPINYGYTFGSGTRLTVV.

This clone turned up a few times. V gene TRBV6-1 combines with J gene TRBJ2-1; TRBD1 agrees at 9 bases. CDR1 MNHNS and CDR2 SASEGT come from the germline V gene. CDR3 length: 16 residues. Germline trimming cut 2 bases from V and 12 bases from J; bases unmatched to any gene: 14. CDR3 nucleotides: TGTGCCAGCAGTGAATTGAAGACAGGGGGGGCCCTAGGGCAGTTCTTC. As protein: CASSELKTGGALGQFF.

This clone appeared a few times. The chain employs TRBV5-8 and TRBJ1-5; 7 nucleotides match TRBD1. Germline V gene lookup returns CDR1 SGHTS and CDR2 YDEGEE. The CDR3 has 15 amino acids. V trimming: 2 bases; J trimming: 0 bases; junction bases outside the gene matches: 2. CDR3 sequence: CASSLQGFSNQPQHF. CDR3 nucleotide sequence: TGTGCCAGCAGCTTACAGGGGTTTAGCAATCAGCCCCAGCATTTT.

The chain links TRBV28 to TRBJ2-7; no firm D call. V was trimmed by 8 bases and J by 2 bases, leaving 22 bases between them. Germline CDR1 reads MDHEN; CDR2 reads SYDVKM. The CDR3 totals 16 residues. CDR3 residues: CASPPSGLRHTYEQYF. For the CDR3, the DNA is TGTGCCAGCCCCCCCTCAGGTTTAAGACACACCTACGAGCAGTACTTC.

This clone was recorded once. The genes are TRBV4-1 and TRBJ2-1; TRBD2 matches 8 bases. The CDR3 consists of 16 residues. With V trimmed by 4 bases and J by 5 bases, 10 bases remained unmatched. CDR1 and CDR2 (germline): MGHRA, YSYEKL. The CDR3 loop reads CASSPSGVAGHNEQFF. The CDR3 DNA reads TGCGCCAGCAGCCCCTCGGGCGTAGCGGGACACAATGAGCAGTTCTTC.